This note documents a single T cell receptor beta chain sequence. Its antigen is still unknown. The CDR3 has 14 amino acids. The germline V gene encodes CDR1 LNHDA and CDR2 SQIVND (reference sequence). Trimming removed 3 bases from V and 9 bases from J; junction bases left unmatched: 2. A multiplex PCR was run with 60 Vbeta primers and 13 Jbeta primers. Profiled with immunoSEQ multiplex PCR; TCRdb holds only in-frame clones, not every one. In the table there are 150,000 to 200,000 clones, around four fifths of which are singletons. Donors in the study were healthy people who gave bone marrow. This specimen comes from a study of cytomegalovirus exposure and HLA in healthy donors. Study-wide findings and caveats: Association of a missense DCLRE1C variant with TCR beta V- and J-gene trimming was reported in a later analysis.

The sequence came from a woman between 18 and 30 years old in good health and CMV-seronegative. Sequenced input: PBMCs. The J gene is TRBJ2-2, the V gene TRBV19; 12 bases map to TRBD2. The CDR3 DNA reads TGTGCCAGTAGTATCGGACTAGCGGGGAGGGAGCTGTTTTTT. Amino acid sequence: CASSIGLAGRELFF.